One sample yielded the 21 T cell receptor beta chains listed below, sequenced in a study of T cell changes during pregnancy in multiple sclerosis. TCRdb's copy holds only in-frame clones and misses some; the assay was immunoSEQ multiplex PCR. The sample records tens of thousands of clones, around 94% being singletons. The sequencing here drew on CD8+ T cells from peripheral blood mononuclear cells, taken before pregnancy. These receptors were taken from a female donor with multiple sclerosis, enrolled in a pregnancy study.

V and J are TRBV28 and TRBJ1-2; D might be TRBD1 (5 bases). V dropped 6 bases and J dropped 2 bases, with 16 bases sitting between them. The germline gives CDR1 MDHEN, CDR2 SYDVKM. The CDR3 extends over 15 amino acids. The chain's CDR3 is CASRSDSLPNYGYTF. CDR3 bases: TGTGCCAGCAGATCCGACAGTCTCCCAAACTATGGCTACACCTTC.

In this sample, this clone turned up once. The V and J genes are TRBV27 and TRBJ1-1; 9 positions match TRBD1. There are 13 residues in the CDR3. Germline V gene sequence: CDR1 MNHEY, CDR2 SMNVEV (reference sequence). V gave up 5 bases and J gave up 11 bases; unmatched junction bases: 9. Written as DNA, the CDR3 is TGTGCCAGCAGTCCCGGACAGGGGTTCATGGCTTTCTTT. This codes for CASSPGQGFMAFF.

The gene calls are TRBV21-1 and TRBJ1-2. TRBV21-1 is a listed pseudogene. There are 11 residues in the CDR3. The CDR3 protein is CASSIDYGYTF. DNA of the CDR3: TGTGCCAGCAGCATCGACTATGGCTACACCTTC.

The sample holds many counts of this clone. CDR3 nucleotide sequence: TGTGCCAGCAGTATTCGACTAGCGGGAGGGCATGAGCAGTTCTTC. This codes for CASSIRLAGGHEQFF. The chain employs TRBV27 and TRBJ2-1, with 14 nucleotides matching TRBD2. In germline, CDR1 is MNHEY, CDR2 SMNVEV (reference sequence). The V segment lost 5 bases and the J segment 8 bases; nucleotides outside the gene matches: 5. CDR3 size: 15 residues.

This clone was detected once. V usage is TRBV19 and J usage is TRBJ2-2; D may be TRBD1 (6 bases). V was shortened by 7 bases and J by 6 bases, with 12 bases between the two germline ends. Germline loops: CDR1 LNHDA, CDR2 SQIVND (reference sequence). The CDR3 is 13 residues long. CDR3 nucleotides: TGTGCCAGTATGAAGGGGGTCGCCGGGGAGCTGTTTTTT. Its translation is CASMKGVAGELFF. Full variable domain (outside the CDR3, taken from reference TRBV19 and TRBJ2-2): DGGITQSPKYLFRKEGQNVTLSCEQNLNHDAMYWYRQDPGQGLRLIYYSQIVNDFQKGDIAEGYSVSREKKESFPLTVTSAQKNPTAFYLCASMKGVAGELFFGEGSRLTVL.

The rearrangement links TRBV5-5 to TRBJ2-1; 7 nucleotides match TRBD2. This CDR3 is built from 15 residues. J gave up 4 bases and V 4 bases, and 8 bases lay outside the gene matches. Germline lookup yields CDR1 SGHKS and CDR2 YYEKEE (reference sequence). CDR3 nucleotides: TGTGCCAGCAGCCCCCCTAGCGGCAGGTACAATGAGCAGTTCTTC. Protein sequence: CASSPPSGRYNEQFF.

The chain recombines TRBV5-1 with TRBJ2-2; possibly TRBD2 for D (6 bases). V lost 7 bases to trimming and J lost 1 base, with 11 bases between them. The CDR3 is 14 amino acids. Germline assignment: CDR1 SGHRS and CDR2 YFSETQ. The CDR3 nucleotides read TGCGCCAGCGACGTGGAGGGGAACACCGGGGAGCTGTTTTTT. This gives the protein CASDVEGNTGELFF. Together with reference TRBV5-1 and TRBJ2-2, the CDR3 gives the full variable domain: KAGVTQTPRYLIKTRGQQVTLSCSPISGHRSVSWYQQTPGQGLQFLFEYFSETQRNKGNFPGRFSGRQFSNSRSEMNVSTLELGDSALYLCASDVEGNTGELFFGEGSRLTVL.

Written as DNA, the CDR3 is TGTGCCAGCGCGCTAGGACAGGGGGCTAGGGGCTACACCTTC. It is translated as CASALGQGARGYTF. The chain has TRBV27 and TRBJ1-2, with 11 bases fitting TRBD1. V shed 8 bases, J shed 8 bases, and the junction held 10 bases outside the gene matches. Germline loops: CDR1 MNHEY, CDR2 SMNVEV (reference sequence). This CDR3 comprises 14 residues.

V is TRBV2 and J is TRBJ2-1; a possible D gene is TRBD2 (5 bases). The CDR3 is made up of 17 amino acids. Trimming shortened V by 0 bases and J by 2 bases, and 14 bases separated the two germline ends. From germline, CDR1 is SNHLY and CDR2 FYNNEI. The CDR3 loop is CASSEALGSATYNEQFF. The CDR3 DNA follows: TGTGCCAGCAGTGAAGCGCTTGGTAGCGCAACCTACAATGAGCAGTTCTTC.

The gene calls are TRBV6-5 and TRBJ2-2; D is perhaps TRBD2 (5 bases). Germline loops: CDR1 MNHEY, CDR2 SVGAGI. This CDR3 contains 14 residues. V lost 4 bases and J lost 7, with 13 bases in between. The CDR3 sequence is CASSSLIRGGELFF. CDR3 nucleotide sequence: TGTGCCAGCAGTTCCCTGATTCGGGGCGGGGAGCTGTTTTTT.

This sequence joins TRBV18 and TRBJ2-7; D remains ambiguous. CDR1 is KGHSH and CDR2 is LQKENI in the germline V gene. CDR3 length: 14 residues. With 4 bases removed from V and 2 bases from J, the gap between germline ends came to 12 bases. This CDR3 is CASSHETPPYEQYF. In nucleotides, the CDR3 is TGTGCCAGCTCACACGAGACACCACCCTACGAGCAGTACTTC.

CDR3 in amino acids: CASTGTEAFF. The CDR3 nucleotides are TGTGCCAGCACTGGCACTGAAGCTTTCTTT. V gene TRBV19 combines with J gene TRBJ1-1; the D is unclear. The germline CDR1 and CDR2 sequences are LNHDA and SQIVND (reference sequence). The CDR3 is made up of 10 amino acids. Trimming removed 9 bases at V and 4 bases at J, with 6 bases between.

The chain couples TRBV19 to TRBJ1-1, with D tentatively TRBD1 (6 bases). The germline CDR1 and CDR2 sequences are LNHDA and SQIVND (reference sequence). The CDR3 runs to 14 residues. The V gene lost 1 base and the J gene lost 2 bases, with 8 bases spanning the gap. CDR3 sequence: CASSIGTVNTEAFF. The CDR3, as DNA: TGTGCCAGTAGTATAGGGACAGTCAACACTGAAGCTTTCTTT.

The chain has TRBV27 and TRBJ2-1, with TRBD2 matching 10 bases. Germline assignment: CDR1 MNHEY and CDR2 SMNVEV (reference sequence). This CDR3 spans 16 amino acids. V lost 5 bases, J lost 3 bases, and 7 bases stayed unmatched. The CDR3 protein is CASSEASGSYYNEQFF. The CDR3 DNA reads TGTGCCAGCAGTGAGGCTAGCGGGAGTTACTACAATGAGCAGTTCTTC.

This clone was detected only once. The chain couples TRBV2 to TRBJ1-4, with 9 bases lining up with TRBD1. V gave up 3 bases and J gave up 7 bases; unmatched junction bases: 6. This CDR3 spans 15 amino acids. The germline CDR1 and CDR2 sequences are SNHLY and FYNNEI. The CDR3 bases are TGTGCCAGCAGTGACCACAGGGGGCTTGGTGAAAAACTGTTTTTT. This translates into CASSDHRGLGEKLFF.

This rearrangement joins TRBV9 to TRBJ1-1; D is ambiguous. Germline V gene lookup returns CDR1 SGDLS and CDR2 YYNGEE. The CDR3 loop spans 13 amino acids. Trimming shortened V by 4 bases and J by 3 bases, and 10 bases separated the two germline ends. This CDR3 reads CASSPPEDTEAFF. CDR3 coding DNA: TGTGCCAGCAGCCCCCCCGAGGACACTGAAGCTTTCTTT.

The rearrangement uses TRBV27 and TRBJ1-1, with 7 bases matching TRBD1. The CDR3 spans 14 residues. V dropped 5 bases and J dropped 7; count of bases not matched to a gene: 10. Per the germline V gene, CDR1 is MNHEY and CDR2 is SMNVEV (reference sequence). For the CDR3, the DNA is TGTGCCAGCAGTCAGACCGGGACAGTAAATGAAGCTTTCTTT. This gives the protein CASSQTGTVNEAFF.

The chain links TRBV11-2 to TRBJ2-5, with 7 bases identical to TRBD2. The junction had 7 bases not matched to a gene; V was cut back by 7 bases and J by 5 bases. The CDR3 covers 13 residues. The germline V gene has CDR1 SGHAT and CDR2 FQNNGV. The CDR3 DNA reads TGTGCCAGCACCTCTCCGGGAGGCGAGACCCAGTACTTC. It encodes CASTSPGGETQYF. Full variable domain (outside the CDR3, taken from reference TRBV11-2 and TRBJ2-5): EAGVAQSPRYKIIEKRQSVAFWCNPISGHATLYWYQQILGQGPKLLIQFQNNGVVDDSQLPKDRFSAERLKGVDSTLKIQPAKLEDSAVYLCASTSPGGETQYFGPGTRLLVL.

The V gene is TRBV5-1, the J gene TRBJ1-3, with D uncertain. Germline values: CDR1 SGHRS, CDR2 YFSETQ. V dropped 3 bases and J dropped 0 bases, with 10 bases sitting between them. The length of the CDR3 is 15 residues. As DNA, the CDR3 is TGCGCCAGCAGCTCCCGCACCGGCTCTGGAAACACCATATATTTT. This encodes CASSSRTGSGNTIYF.

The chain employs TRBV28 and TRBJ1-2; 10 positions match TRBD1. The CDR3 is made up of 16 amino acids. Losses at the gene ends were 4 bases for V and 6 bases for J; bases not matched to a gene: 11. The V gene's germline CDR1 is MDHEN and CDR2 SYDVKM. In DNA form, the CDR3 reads TGTGCCAGCAGTTCCGCCCCGGGACAGGGGAGGGATGGCTACACCTTC. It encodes CASSSAPGQGRDGYTF.

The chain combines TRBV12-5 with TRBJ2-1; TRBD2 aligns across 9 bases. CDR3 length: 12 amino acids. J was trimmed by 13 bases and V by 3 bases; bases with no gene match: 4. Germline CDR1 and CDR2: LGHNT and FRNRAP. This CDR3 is CASGFGGTSQFF. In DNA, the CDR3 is TGTGCTAGTGGTTTTGGGGGGACTAGCCAGTTCTTC. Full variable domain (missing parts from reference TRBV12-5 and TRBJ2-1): DARVTQTPRHKVTEMGQEVTMRCQPILGHNTVFWYRQTMMQGLELLAYFRNRAPLDDSGMPKDRFSAEMPDATLATLKIQPSEPRDSAVYFCASGFGGTSQFFGPGTRLTVL.